The rows below give T cell receptor beta chains drawn from one sample of a study of CD8 T cells in Susac syndrome. TCRdb fed the immunoSEQ multiplex PCR reads into MiXCR, producing one record per CDR3 protein. The sample gives 150,000 to 200,000 distinct CDR3 sequences, approximately 94% of which show up once; 0.085% to 0.11% is in the top ten. Material for sequencing was CD4+ T cells from PBMCs. These receptor sequences come from a human donor in good health. Each CDR3 is given with its conserved first and last residue. The order of the fields is D gene, clone size, V gene, J gene, CDR3 DNA, CDR3 protein. A D gene is named only where the DNA matches it firmly. Clone size is given for some rows only: seen once, a few or many times, or a class if the clone is expanded.

TRBD1,-,TRBV7-2,TRBJ2-1,TGTGCCAGCAGCTTATTCAGACAGGGAGCAGAGCAGTTCTTC,CASSLFRQGAEQFF
-,-,TRBV20-1,TRBJ2-7,TGCAGCCCTTTCGGGTACGAGCAGTACTTC,CSPFGYEQYF
-,-,TRBV25-1,TRBJ2-2,TGTGCCAGCAGCCCTCCAGCGAACACCGAGGAGCTGTTTTTT,CASSPPANTEELFF
TRBD1,-,TRBV20-1,TRBJ2-7,TGCAGTGCTAGAGTAACAGGGGCAGGCGAGCAGTACTTC,CSARVTGAGEQYF
TRBD2,-,TRBV7-3,TRBJ2-1,TGTGCCAGCAGCTCGGGACTAGCGGGGGACAATGAGCAGTTCTTC,CASSSGLAGDNEQFF
TRBD2,-,TRBV6-5,TRBJ2-2,TGTGCCAGCAGCACTAGCGTCGGGGAGCTGTTTTTT,CASSTSVGELFF
-,-,TRBV11-1,TRBJ2-7,TGTGCCAGCAGCACAGGGCCCGGGACTACGCAGTACTTC,CASSTGPGTTQYF
-,-,TRBV27,TRBJ2-1,TGTGCCACCCGTTTGGGGTTAGTCAACAATGAGCAGTTCTTC,CATRLGLVNNEQFF
-,once,TRBV9,TRBJ2-3,TGTGCCAGCAGCCCCCGGCGCGATTGGGGTGATACGCAGTATTTT,CASSPRRDWGDTQYF
-,-,TRBV7-3,TRBJ2-1,TGTGCCAGCAGCTTGAACCCCTGGGGGGCCGCGGACAATGAGCAGTTCTTC,CASSLNPWGAADNEQFF
TRBD1,once,TRBV6-2/TRBV6-3,TRBJ1-2,TGTGCCAGCAGTTACAGGGGACAGGGCTATGGCTACACCTTC,CASSYRGQGYGYTF
-,-,TRBV29-1,TRBJ2-1,TGCAGCGTCGGTTTGACAGTACACAATGAGCAGTTCTTC,CSVGLTVHNEQFF
TRBD1,-,TRBV20-1,TRBJ1-1,TGCAGTGCTAGAGCCGGACAGGGACGTACTGAAGCTTTCTTT,CSARAGQGRTEAFF
-,-,TRBV6-2/TRBV6-3,TRBJ2-2,TGTGCCAGCACCACGGGACGGGAGCTGTTTTTT,CASTTGRELFF
-,once,TRBV3-1,TRBJ2-1,TGTGCCAGCAGCCAAGTATTAGCGGTATACAATGAGCAGTTCTTC,CASSQVLAVYNEQFF
TRBD1,-,TRBV28,TRBJ2-7,TGTGCCAGCAGTTTATCCGGGACAGGGGGCTACGAGCAGTACTTC,CASSLSGTGGYEQYF
-,-,TRBV3-1,TRBJ1-2,TGTGCCAGCAGCCAAGATTGGGCGGTGGCAGGGGAAGGCTACACCTTC,CASSQDWAVAGEGYTF
-,-,TRBV20-1,TRBJ2-1,TGCAGTGCTAGAGACCCAGTTAGCTCCTACAATGAGCAGTTCTTC,CSARDPVSSYNEQFF
-,-,TRBV3-1,TRBJ2-1,TGTGCCAGCAGCCAAGGGAACGGGAGATATGAGCAGTTCTTC,CASSQGNGRYEQFF
TRBD2,once,TRBV28,TRBJ2-1,TGTGCCAGCAGTTTGGCTAGCGGGAGGGACGATGAGCAGTTCTTC,CASSLASGRDDEQFF
TRBD2,once,TRBV20-1,TRBJ2-3,TGCAGTGCTAGAGACGTAGCGGGAGGGAAAGATACGCAGTATTTT,CSARDVAGGKDTQYF
TRBD1,-,TRBV6-6,TRBJ2-7,TGCGCCAGCAGGAGACAGGGGCCCCACGAGCAGTACTTC,CASRRQGPHEQYF
TRBD1,-,TRBV6-2/TRBV6-3,TRBJ2-1,TGTGCCAGCAATTCGGGACAGGGAGAGTTCTTC,CASNSGQGEFF
TRBD2,-,TRBV24-1,TRBJ2-1,TGTGCCACCAGCCCTGGACTAGCGGGATTCTACAATGAGCAGTTCTTC,CATSPGLAGFYNEQFF
-,-,TRBV28,TRBJ1-2,TGTGCCAGCATGAGGTTGTTGAGCGGCTACACCTTC,CASMRLLSGYTF
TRBD2,once,TRBV20-1,TRBJ2-3,TGCAGTGCTAGAGATCTGGCGGGAGGGCCTCCACGCACAGATACGCAGTATTTT,CSARDLAGGPPRTDTQYF
TRBD2,once,TRBV20-1,TRBJ2-1,TGCAGTGCTAGCCCCTCTAGCGGGGGGGACAATGAGCAGTTCTTC,CSASPSSGGDNEQFF
TRBD1,-,TRBV20-1,TRBJ1-1,TGCAGTGCTAGCAGGACAGGGCCTGAAGCTTTCTTT,CSASRTGPEAFF
TRBD1,-,TRBV29-1,TRBJ2-1,TGCAGCGTTGAAGTCGGGGGACAGGTGTGGGATGAGCAGTTCTTC,CSVEVGGQVWDEQFF
TRBD1,-,TRBV5-1,TRBJ2-7,TGCGCCAGCAGCTTAGGAGACAGGGCCTCTGGGGAGCAGTACTTC,CASSLGDRASGEQYF
-,-,TRBV5-1,TRBJ1-2,TGCGCCAGCAGCAAGGACGGGGACTATGGCTACACCTTC,CASSKDGDYGYTF
TRBD2,few,TRBV27,TRBJ2-1,TGTGCCAGCAGTTTCAGCCTAGCGGGAGTCAATGAGCAGTTCTTC,CASSFSLAGVNEQFF
-,-,TRBV12-3/TRBV12-4,TRBJ2-1,TGTGCCAGCAGTCACTACTACCGGGACCTATACTACAATGAGCAGTTCTTC,CASSHYYRDLYYNEQFF
-,-,TRBV5-8,TRBJ2-4,TGTGCCAGTGCGGTGGGACTAGCCAAAAACATTCAGTACTTC,CASAVGLAKNIQYF
-,-,TRBV6-2/TRBV6-3,TRBJ2-7,TGTGCCAGCAGTTACTCGAGACTGGCCTTTGGGTCCTACGAGCAGTACTTC,CASSYSRLAFGSYEQYF
-,-,TRBV20-1,TRBJ2-5,TGCAGTGCTAGAGCTCGGGTCGGGCCCGTGGAGACCCAGTACTTC,CSARARVGPVETQYF
-,-,TRBV7-9,TRBJ1-4,TGTGCCAGCAGTTTTCGGGGGGCGCCGGATGAAAAACTGTTTTTT,CASSFRGAPDEKLFF
-,once,TRBV9,TRBJ2-1,TGTGCCAGCAGCGTAGTAGGGGGAGGGAATGAGCAGTTCTTC,CASSVVGGGNEQFF
TRBD1,-,TRBV20-1,TRBJ2-7,TGCAGTGCCTCCTCCACCGGGACAGGCACCTACGAGCAGTACTTC,CSASSTGTGTYEQYF
TRBD2,-,TRBV2,TRBJ2-7,TGTGCCAGCGTATGGCGGGAGGGCTACGAGCAGTACTTC,CASVWREGYEQYF
-,-,TRBV2,TRBJ2-1,TGTGCCAGCAGTGGGGAGCACAATGAGCAGTTCTTC,CASSGEHNEQFF